This T cell receptor beta chain was sequenced during a study of cytomegalovirus exposure and HLA in healthy donors. The CDR3 spans 12 residues. The germline CDR1 and CDR2 sequences are LNHDA and SQIVND (reference sequence). Trimming removed 2 bases at V and 6 bases at J, with 7 bases between. Some clones are missing from TCRdb's copy, which holds only in-frame ones; the method was immunoSEQ multiplex PCR. The profile shows roughly 80,000 clones, approximately 94% of them singletons. Study findings and constraints: Generally TCR sequences proved uncommon, though certain public TCRs appeared in numerous donors. The finding came from a later analysis; first-cohort TCR clusters tended to co-occur in the 120 or so validation repertoires. Listed as cytomegalovirus-associated were more than 150 TCR beta chains. In vitro confirmation showed a few CMV-associated chains to be CMV antigen specific.

A note on this clone: The antigen is undetermined.

The sequencing input was PBMCs. This receptor was taken from a woman aged 18-29 years in good health and CMV-seropositive. The chain links TRBV19 to TRBJ1-2; D call uncertain. The CDR3 DNA follows: TGTGCCAGTAGTATATACAAACATGGCTACACCTTC. This codes for CASSIYKHGYTF. The full variable domain, rest sourced from reference TRBV19 and TRBJ1-2, is DGGITQSPKYLFRKEGQNVTLSCEQNLNHDAMYWYRQDPGQGLRLIYYSQIVNDFQKGDIAEGYSVSREKKESFPLTVTSAQKNPTAFYLCASSIYKHGYTFGSGTRLTVV.